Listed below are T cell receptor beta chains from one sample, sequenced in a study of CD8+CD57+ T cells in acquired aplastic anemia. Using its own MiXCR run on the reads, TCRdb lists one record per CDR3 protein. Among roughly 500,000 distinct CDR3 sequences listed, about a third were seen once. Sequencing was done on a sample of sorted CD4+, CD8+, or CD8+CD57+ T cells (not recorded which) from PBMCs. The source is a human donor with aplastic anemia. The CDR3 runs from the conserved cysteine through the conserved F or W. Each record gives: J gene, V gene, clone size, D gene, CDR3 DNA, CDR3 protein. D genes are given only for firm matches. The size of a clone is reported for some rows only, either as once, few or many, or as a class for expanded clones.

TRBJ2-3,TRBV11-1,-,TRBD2,TGTGCCAGCAGCCAGACTAGCGGGGGGGCCGATACGCAGTATTTT,CASSQTSGGADTQYF
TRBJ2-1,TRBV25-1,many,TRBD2,TGTGCCAGCAGTGAATCTGGCGGGAGGGCCTTGACTAATGAGCAGTTCTTC,CASSESGGRALTNEQFF
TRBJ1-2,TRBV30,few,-,TGTGCCTGGAGTTCGTCCAGGGAGCATGGCTACACCTTC,CAWSSSREHGYTF
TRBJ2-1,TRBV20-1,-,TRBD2,TGCAGTGCTAGTCGACTAGCGGGAGGGCCCGATGAGCAGTTCTTC,CSASRLAGGPDEQFF
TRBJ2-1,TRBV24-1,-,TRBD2,TGTGCCACCAGTGATCCTTTAGCGGGCGGATACAATGAGCAGTTCTTC,CATSDPLAGGYNEQFF
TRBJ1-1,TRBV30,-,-,TGTGCCTGGAGGAGCCAGATGAACACTGAAGCTTTCTTT,CAWRSQMNTEAFF
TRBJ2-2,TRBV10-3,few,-,TGTGCCAGCAGTGAAAGGGGGACCGGGGAGCTGTTTTTT,CASSERGTGELFF
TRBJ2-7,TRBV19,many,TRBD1,TGTGCCAGTCAAAGAGGACAGGGGGCCTACGAGCAGTACTTC,CASQRGQGAYEQYF
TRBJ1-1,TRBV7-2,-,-,TGTGCCAGCAGCCGGCAGGGTGAAGCTTTCTTT,CASSRQGEAFF
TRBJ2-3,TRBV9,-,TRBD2,TGTGCCAGCAGCGTAGGCCTAGCGGGCACAGATACGCAGTACTTT,CASSVGLAGTDTQYF
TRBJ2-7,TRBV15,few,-,TGTGCCACCAGCAGCGACAATGAGCAGTACTTC,CATSSDNEQYF
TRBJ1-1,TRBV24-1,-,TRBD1,TGTGCCACCAGTGAAGCGACAGGGGGGAACACTGAAGCTTTCTTT,CATSEATGGNTEAFF
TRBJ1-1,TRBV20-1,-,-,TGCAGTGCTAGAGTCCCGGACGAACAGATTCTGAAAGCTTTCTTT,CSARVPDEQILKAFF
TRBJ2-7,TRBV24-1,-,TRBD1,TGTGCCACCAGTGACCAGGGACAGGGCTACGAGCAGTACTTC,CATSDQGQGYEQYF
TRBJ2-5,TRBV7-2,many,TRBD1,TGTGCCAGCAGCCACGGGACAGCCCAAGAGACCCAGTACTTC,CASSHGTAQETQYF
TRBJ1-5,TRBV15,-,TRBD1,TGTGCCACCAGCAGAGGAAGGACAGGGGCAGCTCACGAGCATTTT,CATSRGRTGAAHEHF
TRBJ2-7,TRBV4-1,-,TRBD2,TGCGCCAGCAGCCAGGGTCTAGCGGGAGTCTACGAGCAGTACTTC,CASSQGLAGVYEQYF
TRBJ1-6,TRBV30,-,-,TGTGCCTGGAGTGTATCGGCAGGGGTCTATAATTCACCCCTCCACTTT,CAWSVSAGVYNSPLHF
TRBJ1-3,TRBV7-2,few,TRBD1,TGTGCCAGCAGCTTAGAGACAGGGACTGGAAACACCATATATTTT,CASSLETGTGNTIYF